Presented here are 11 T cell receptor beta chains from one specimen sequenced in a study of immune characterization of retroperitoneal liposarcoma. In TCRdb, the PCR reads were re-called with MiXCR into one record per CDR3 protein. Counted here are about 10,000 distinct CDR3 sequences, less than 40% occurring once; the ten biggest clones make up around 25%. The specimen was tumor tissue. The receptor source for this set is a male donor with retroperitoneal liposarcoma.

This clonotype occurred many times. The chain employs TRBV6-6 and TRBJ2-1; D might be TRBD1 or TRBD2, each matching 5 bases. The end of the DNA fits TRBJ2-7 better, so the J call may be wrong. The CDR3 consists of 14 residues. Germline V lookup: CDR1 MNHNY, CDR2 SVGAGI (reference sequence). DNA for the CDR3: TGTGCCAGCAGTTACTCCGAGGGGTCTGCGGAGCAGTACTTC. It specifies CASSYSEGSAEQYF.

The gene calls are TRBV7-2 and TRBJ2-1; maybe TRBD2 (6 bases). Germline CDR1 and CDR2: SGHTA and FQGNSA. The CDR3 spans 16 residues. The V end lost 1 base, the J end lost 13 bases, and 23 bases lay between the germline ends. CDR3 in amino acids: CASSLGSAGSQETQFF. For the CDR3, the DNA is TGTGCCAGCAGCTTAGGTTCCGCGGGGTCCCAAGAGACCCAGTTCTTC.

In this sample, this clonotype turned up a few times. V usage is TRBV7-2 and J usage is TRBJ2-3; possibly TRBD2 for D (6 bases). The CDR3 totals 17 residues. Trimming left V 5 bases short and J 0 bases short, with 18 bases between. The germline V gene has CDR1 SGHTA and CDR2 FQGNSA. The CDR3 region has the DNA TGTGCCAGCAGCCCCAGCCTAGCGCCAACTAGCACAGATACGCAGTATTTT. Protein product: CASSPSLAPTSTDTQYF.

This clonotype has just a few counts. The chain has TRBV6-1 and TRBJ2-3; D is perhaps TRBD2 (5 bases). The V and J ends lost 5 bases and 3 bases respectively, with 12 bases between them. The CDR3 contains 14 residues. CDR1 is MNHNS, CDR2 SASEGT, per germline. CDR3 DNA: TGTGCCAGCAGTACCTCACGGGGAACAGATACGCAGTATTTT. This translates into CASSTSRGTDTQYF.

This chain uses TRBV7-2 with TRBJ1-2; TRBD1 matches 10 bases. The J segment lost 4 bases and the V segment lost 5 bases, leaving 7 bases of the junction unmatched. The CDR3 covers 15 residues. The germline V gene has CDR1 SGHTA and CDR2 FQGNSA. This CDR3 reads CASSARDRGGYGYTF. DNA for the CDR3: TGTGCCAGCAGCGCCAGGGACAGGGGCGGCTATGGCTACACCTTC.

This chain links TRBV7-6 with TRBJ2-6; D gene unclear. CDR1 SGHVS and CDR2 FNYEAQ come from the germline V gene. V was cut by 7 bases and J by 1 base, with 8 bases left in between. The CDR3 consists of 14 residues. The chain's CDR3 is CASTKDSGANVLTF. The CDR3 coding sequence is TGTGCCAGCACCAAGGATTCTGGGGCCAACGTCCTGACTTTC.

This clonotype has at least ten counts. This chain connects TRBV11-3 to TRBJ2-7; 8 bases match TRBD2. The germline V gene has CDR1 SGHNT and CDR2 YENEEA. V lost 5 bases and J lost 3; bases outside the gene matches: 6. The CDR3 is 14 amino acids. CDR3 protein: CASSIPGGNYEQYF. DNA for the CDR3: TGTGCCAGCAGCATTCCGGGAGGGAACTACGAGCAGTACTTC.

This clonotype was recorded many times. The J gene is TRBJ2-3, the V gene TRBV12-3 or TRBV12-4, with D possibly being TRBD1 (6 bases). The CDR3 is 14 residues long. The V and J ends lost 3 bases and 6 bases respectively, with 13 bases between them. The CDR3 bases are TGTGCCAGCAGTTTGAGCAGGGGCGACGATACGCAGTATTTT. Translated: CASSLSRGDDTQYF.

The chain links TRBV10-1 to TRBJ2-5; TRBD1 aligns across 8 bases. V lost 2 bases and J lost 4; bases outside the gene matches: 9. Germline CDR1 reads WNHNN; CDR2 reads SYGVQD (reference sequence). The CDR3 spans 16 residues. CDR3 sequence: CASSEGRAGGPETQYF. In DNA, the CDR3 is TGCGCCAGCAGTGAGGGTAGGGCAGGGGGCCCAGAGACCCAGTACTTC.

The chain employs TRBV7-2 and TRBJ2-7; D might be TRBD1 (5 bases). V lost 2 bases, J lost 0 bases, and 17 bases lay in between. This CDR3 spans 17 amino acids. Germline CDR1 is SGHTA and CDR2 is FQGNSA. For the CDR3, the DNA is TGTGCCAGCAGCTTATCGGCCTCATGGACAAACTCCTACGAGCAGTACTTC. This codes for CASSLSASWTNSYEQYF.

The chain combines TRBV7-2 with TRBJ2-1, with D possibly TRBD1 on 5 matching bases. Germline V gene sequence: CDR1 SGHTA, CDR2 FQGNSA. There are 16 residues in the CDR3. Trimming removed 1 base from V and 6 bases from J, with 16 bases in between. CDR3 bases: TGTGCCAGCAGCTTAGAGGGGTCGGTGGCACCCAATGAGCAGTTCTTC. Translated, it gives CASSLEGSVAPNEQFF.